The 11 T cell receptor beta chains below were found in one sample sequenced in a study of blood T cell repertoires in COVID-19. Produced via immunoSEQ multiplex PCR; TCRdb's table is partial and in-frame only. The sample lists hundreds of thousands of clones, approximately 86% occurring once. What was sequenced was peripheral blood. The receptor source for this set is a woman aged 70-85 years with COVID-19, enrolled during active disease.

The CDR3 sequence is CASSFARGPTDTQYF. CDR3 nucleotide sequence: TGTGCCAGCAGCTTTGCCAGGGGCCCCACAGATACGCAGTATTTT. The rearrangement uses TRBV7-7 and TRBJ2-3, with D tentatively TRBD1 (6 bases). This CDR3 has 15 residues. CDR1 is SSHAT, CDR2 FNYEAQ, per germline (reference sequence). V lost 3 bases, J lost 2 bases, and 12 bases lay in between.

The chain links TRBV7-9 to TRBJ2-7; TRBD1 agrees at 7 bases. After removal of 4 bases from V and 4 bases from J, the junction contained 7 bases not matched to a gene. This CDR3 has 14 residues. From germline, CDR1 is SEHNR and CDR2 FQNEAQ (reference sequence). The CDR3 sequence is CASSSDRVGYEQYF. The CDR3 DNA is TGTGCCAGCAGCTCCGACAGGGTGGGATACGAGCAGTACTTC.

The chain combines TRBV27 with TRBJ1-2, with 8 bases fitting TRBD1. The germline CDR1 and CDR2 sequences are MNHEY and SMNVEV (reference sequence). This CDR3 has 14 residues. V was clipped by 6 bases and J by 5 bases; unmatched bases: 8. CDR3 sequence: CASRSSGGAYGYTF. The DNA of the CDR3 is TGTGCCAGCAGATCTTCAGGGGGCGCATATGGCTACACCTTC.

This clone was detected once. The CDR3 coding sequence is TGTGCCAGCAGTTCCCGGACAGGGTCAAATCAGCCCCAGCATTTT. Protein: CASSSRTGSNQPQHF. V and J are TRBV6-5 and TRBJ1-5; 8 bases align to TRBD1. With 4 bases clipped from V and 4 bases from J, the junction kept 6 bases outside the gene matches. Germline V gene sequence: CDR1 MNHEY, CDR2 SVGAGI. The CDR3 consists of 15 residues.

The rearrangement uses TRBV7-9 and TRBJ2-7; D is undetermined. The germline V gene has CDR1 SEHNR and CDR2 FQNEAQ (reference sequence). CDR3 size: 14 residues. Trimming removed 1 base from V and 3 bases from J, with 10 bases in between. The CDR3 reads CASSLVQADYEQYF. CDR3 DNA sequence: TGTGCCAGCAGCTTAGTCCAGGCCGACTACGAGCAGTACTTC. Variable domain in full (rest from reference TRBV7-9 and TRBJ2-7): DTGVSQNPRHKITKRGQNVTFRCDPISEHNRLYWYRQTLGQGPEFLTYFQNEAQLEKSRLLSDRFSAERPKGSFSTLEIQRTEQGDSAMYLCASSLVQADYEQYFGPGTRLTVT.

The chain links TRBV6-5 to TRBJ2-2; 8 bases match TRBD1. J lost 5 bases, V lost 7 bases, and 9 bases had no gene match. Per the germline V gene, CDR1 is MNHEY and CDR2 is SVGAGI. This CDR3 region has 15 residues. The CDR3 nucleotides are TGTGCCAGCATCGACCCAGGGGGCCGGACCGGGGAGCTGTTTTTT. It codes for CASIDPGGRTGELFF.

This clone was seen more than once but under ten times. The chain uses TRBV7-7 and TRBJ1-5; a weak D match, TRBD1 (6 bases). V shed 5 bases and J shed 0 bases, with 11 bases lying between them. The CDR3 has 15 amino acids. In germline, CDR1 is SSHAT, CDR2 FNYEAQ (reference sequence). The CDR3 DNA is TGTGCCAGCAGCAGTTCAGGGGATAGCAATCAGCCCCAGCATTTT. It is translated as CASSSSGDSNQPQHF.

The rearrangement joins TRBV3-1 (or the pseudogene TRBV3-2) to TRBJ1-1; 7 bases line up with TRBD1. CDR1 is LGHDT and CDR2 is YNNKEL in the germline V gene (reference sequence). The CDR3 extends over 16 amino acids. Germline trimming cut 0 bases from V and 5 bases from J; bases unmatched to any gene: 9. The chain's CDR3 is CASSQDPGGSGTEAFF. The CDR3 coding sequence is TGTGCCAGCAGCCAAGACCCAGGGGGAAGTGGGACTGAAGCTTTCTTT.

This clone occurred once. This chain links TRBV5-6 with TRBJ1-2, with 9 bases identical to TRBD1. Germline CDR1 SGHDT, CDR2 YYEEEE. This CDR3 is 14 amino acids long. V shed 4 bases, J shed 2 bases, and the junction held 3 bases outside the gene matches. CDR3 sequence reads: CASSGQGRNYGYTF. The CDR3 coding sequence is TGTGCCAGCAGCGGACAGGGGAGGAACTATGGCTACACCTTC.

This rearrangement joins TRBV18 to TRBJ2-7; TRBD2 agrees at 11 bases. CDR1 is KGHSH and CDR2 is LQKENI in the germline V gene. The trim removed 2 bases at V and 7 bases at J, leaving 10 bases unmatched. The CDR3 has 16 residues. CDR3 residues: CASSPRLAGPTGEQYF. The CDR3 DNA reads as TGTGCCAGCTCACCAAGACTAGCGGGGCCAACGGGGGAGCAGTACTTC. The full variable domain, rest sourced from reference TRBV18 and TRBJ2-7, is NAGVMQNPRHLVRRRGQEARLRCSPMKGHSHVYWYRQLPEEGLKFMVYLQKENIIDESGMPKERFSAEFPKEGPSILRIQQVVRGDSAAYFCASSPRLAGPTGEQYFGPGTRLTVT.

The genes are TRBV11-2 and TRBJ1-1; D possibly corresponds to TRBD1 (6 bases). Trimming left V 3 bases short and J 1 base short, with 6 bases between. The CDR3 sequence is 13 residues long. CDR1 is SGHAT and CDR2 is FQNNGV in the germline V gene. CDR3 residues: CASSLTGNTEAFF. CDR3 nucleotide sequence: TGTGCCAGCAGCTTGACAGGGAACACTGAAGCTTTCTTT.